This T cell receptor (beta chain) is drawn from a study of T cell responses to AZD1222 COVID-19 vaccine. Study-wide results and limits: After the peak T cell response, and only then, were repertoires sampled.

Trimming removed 7 bases from V and 0 bases from J, with 10 bases in between. The germline gives CDR1 SGHAT, CDR2 FQNNGV. The CDR3 extends over 14 amino acids. Remarks on this clone: The antigen remains unidentified.

Clones were read by immunoSEQ multiplex PCR, and TCRdb kept only the in-frame ones, dropping some. Of around 130,000 clones in the sample, approximately 92% were seen once. The receptor was isolated from an adult in good health. Sequenced material: peripheral blood, taken on day 0 of AZD1222 vaccination. This chain links TRBV11-2 with TRBJ2-1, with D uncertain. The CDR3, as DNA: TGTGCCAGCACTACAGTGGGCTCCTACAATGAGCAGTTCTTC. Its translation is CASTTVGSYNEQFF.